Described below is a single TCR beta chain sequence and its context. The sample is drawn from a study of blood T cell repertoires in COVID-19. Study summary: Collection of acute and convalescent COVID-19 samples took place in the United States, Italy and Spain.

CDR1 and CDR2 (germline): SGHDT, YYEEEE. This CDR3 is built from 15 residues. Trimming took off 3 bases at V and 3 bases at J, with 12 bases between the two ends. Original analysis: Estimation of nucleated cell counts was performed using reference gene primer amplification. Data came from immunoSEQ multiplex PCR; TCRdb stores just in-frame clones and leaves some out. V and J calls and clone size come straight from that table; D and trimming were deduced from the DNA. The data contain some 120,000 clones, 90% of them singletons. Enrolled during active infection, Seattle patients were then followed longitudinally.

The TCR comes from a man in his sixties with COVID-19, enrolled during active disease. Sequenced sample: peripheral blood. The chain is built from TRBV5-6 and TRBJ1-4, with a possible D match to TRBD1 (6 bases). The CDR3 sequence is CASSSQGLANEKLFF. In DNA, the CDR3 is TGTGCCAGCAGCTCGCAGGGGTTAGCTAATGAAAAACTGTTTTTT.